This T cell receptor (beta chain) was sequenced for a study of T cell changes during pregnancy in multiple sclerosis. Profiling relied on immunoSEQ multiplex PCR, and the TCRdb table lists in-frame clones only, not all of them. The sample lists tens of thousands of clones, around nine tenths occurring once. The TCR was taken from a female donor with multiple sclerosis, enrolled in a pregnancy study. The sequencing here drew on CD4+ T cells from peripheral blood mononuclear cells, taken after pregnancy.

The chain's CDR3 is CASSPGQGVYEQYF. The CDR3 bases are TGTGCCAGCAGTCCCGGGCAGGGGGTCTACGAGCAGTACTTC. The V call is TRBV2, the J call TRBJ2-7; 7 bases agree with TRBD1. This CDR3 is 14 amino acids long. Per the germline V gene, CDR1 is SNHLY and CDR2 is FYNNEI. Trimming cost V 5 bases and J 3 bases; bases outside gene matches: 7. Full variable domain (outside the CDR3, taken from reference TRBV2 and TRBJ2-7): EPEVTQTPSHQVTQMGQEVILRCVPISNHLYFYWYRQILGQKVEFLVSFYNNEISEKSEIFDDQFSVERPDGSNFTLKIRSTKLEDSAMYFCASSPGQGVYEQYFGPGTRLTVT.